The TCR beta chain described here comes from a study of blood T cell repertoires in COVID-19. Study details: Spain, Italy and the United States supplied samples that represented acute and convalescent COVID-19. Sources were T cells, B-cell-depleted T cells, or PBMCs; the material itself was cDNA or gDNA.

Points on this clone: The junction differs from germline at one of its ends, possibly a read error.

In the study's own analysis: Reference gene primer amplification yielded estimated nucleated cell counts. Libraries were prepared by immunoSEQ multiplex PCR; TCRdb keeps only in-frame clonotypes and omits some of them. Clone size and the V and J calls come from that table; the DNA yielded D and trimming. The sample holds 97,000 or so clones; around 87% are singletons and the top ten take approximately 2.9%. Germline loops: CDR1 LNHDA, CDR2 SQIVND (reference sequence). The CDR3 has 16 amino acids. This clonotype originated in a man between 50 and 59 years old with active or convalescent COVID-19. The sample consisted of peripheral blood. V usage is TRBV19 and J usage is TRBJ1-3; tentatively, D is TRBD1 (6 bases). In DNA form, the CDR3 reads TGTGTCAGTACCTCCCTCCCGACAGGCTCTGGAAACACCATATATTTT. This translates into CVSTSLPTGSGNTIYF.